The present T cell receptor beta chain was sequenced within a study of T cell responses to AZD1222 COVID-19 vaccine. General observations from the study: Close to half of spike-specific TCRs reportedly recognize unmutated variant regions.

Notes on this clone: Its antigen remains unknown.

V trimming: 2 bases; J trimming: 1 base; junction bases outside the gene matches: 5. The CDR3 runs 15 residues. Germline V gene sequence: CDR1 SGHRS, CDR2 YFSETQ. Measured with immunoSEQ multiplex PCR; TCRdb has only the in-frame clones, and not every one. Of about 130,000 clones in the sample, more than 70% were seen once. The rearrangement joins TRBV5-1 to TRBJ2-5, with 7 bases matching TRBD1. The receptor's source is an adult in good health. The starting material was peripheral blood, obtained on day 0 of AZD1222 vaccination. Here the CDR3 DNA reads TGCGCCAGCAGCTTCATAGGGACAGCCCAAGAGACCCAGTACTTC. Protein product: CASSFIGTAQETQYF.